This paragraph reports one T cell receptor (beta chain). The data stem from a study of blood T cell repertoires in COVID-19. For the study at large: The samples span acute and convalescent COVID-19 from the United States, Italy and Spain. Sources were T cells, B-cell-depleted T cells, or PBMCs; the material itself was cDNA or gDNA.

The CDR3 spans 15 residues. In germline, CDR1 is MDHEN, CDR2 SYDVKM. V shed 3 bases and J 7 bases; nucleotides not matched to a gene: 9. In the original analysis: The authors estimated nucleated cell counts from reference gene primer amplification. The protocol was immunoSEQ multiplex PCR, while the TCRdb copy is restricted to in-frame clones and leaves out a portion. That table gives V, J and clone size, and the DNA gave D and trimming. This table has 110,000 or so clones, approximately 87% appearing once. The source of this sequence is a woman in her sixties with acute or convalescent COVID-19. Sequenced material: peripheral blood. J is TRBJ2-1 and V is TRBV28; 7 bases match TRBD2. The CDR3 bases are TGTGCCAGCAGTTTCAACGGGAGGTCTGGGAATGAGCAGTTCTTC. Its translation is CASSFNGRSGNEQFF.